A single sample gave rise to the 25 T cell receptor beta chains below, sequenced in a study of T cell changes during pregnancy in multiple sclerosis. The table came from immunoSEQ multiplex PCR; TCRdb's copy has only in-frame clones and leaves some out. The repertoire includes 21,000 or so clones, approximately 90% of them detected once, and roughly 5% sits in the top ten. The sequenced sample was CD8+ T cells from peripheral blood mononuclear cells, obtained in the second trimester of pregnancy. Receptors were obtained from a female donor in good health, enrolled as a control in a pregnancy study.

This CDR3 reads CASSHGGGSYGYTF. CDR3 in DNA: TGCGCCAGCAGCCATGGCGGAGGAAGCTATGGCTACACCTTC. The V gene is TRBV4-1, the J gene TRBJ1-2; D unclear. Looked up from germline, CDR1 is MGHRA and CDR2 is YSYEKL. The V end was cut by 3 bases, the J end by 4 bases, with 12 bases between. There are 14 residues in the CDR3.

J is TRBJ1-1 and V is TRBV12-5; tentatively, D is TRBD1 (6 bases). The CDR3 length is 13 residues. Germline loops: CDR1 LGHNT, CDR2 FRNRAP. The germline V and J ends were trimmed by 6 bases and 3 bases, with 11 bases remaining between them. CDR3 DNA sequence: TGTGCTAGTGGACAGCAGGGGCACACTGAAGCTTTCTTT. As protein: CASGQQGHTEAFF.

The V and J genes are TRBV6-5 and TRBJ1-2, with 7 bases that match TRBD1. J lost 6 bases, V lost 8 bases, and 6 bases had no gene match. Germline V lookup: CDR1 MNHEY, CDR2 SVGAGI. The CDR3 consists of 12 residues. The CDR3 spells CASGDRVDGYTF. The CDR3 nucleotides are TGTGCCAGCGGTGACAGGGTGGATGGCTACACCTTC.

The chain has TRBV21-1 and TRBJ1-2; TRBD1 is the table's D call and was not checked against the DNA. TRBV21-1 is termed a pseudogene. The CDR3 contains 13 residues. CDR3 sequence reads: CASSKTGGYGYTF. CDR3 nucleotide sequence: TGTGCCAGCAGCAAGACAGGGGGCTATGGCTACACCTTC.

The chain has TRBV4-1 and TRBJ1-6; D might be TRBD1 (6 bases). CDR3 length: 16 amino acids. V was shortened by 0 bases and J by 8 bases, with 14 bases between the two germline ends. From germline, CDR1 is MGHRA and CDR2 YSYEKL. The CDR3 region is CASSQERGGRDSPLHF. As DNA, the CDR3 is TGCGCCAGCAGCCAAGAAAGGGGGGGTAGGGATTCACCCCTCCACTTT.

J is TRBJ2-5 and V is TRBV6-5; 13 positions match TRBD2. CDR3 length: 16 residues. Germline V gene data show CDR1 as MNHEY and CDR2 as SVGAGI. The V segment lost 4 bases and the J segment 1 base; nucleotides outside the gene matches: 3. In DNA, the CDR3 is TGTGCCAGCAGTTCAGGACTAGCGGGGGTCCAAGAGACCCAGTACTTC. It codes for CASSSGLAGVQETQYF.

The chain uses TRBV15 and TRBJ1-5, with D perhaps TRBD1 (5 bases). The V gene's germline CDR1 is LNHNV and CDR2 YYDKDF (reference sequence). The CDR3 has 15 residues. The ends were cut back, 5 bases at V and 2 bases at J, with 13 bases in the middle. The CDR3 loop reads CATSLVGEGNQPQHF. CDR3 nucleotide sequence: TGTGCCACCAGCCTGGTGGGGGAGGGCAATCAGCCCCAGCATTTT.

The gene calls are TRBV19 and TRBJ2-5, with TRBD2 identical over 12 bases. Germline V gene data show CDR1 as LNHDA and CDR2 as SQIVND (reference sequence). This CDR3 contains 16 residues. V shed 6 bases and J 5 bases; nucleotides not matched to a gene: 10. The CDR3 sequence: CASSPGTSGFRETQYF. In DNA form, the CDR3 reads TGTGCCAGTAGCCCGGGGACTAGCGGGTTTCGCGAGACCCAGTACTTC. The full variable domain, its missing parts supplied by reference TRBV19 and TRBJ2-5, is DGGITQSPKYLFRKEGQNVTLSCEQNLNHDAMYWYRQDPGQGLRLIYYSQIVNDFQKGDIAEGYSVSREKKESFPLTVTSAQKNPTAFYLCASSPGTSGFRETQYFGPGTRLLVL.

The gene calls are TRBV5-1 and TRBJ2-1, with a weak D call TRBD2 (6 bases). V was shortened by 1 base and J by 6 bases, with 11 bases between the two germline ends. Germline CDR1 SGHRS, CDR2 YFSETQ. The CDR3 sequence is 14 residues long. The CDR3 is CASSLLAGSNEQFF. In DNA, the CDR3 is TGCGCCAGCAGCTTGTTGGCGGGGAGCAATGAGCAGTTCTTC.

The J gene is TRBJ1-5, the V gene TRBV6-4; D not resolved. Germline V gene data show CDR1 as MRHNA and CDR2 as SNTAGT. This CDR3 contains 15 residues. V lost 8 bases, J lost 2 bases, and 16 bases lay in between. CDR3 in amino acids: CASHKWRRGNQPQHF. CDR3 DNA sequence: TGTGCCAGCCATAAGTGGAGGCGGGGCAATCAGCCCCAGCATTTT.

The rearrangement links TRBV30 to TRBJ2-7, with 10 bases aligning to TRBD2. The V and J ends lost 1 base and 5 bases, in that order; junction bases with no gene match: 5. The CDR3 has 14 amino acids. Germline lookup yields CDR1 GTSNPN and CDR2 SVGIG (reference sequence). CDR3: CAWSGAGGPHEQYF. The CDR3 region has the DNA TGTGCCTGGAGTGGAGCGGGAGGGCCGCACGAGCAGTACTTC.

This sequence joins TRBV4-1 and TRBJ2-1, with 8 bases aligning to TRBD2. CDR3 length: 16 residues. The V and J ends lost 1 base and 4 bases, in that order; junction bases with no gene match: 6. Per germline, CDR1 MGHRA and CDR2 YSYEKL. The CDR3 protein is CASSQVAGNPYNEQFF. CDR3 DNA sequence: TGCGCCAGCAGCCAAGTAGCGGGGAATCCTTACAATGAGCAGTTCTTC.

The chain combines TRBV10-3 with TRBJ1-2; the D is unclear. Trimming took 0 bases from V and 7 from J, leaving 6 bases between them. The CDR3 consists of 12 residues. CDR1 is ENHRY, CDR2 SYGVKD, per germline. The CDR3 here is CAISESRGGYTF. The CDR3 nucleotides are TGTGCCATCAGTGAGTCGCGGGGTGGCTACACCTTC.

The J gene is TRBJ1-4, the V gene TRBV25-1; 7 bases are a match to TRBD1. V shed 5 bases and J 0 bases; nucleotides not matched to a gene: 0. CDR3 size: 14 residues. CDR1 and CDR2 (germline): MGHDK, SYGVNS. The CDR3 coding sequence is TGTGCCAGCAGTACAGGGGCAACTAATGAAAAACTGTTTTTT. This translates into CASSTGATNEKLFF.

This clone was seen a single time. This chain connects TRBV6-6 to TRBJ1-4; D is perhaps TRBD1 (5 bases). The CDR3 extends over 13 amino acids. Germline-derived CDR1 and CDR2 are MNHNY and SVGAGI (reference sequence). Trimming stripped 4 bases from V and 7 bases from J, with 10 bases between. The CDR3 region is CASSWGESEKLFF. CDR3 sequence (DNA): TGTGCCAGCAGTTGGGGGGAGAGTGAAAAACTGTTTTTT.

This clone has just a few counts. DNA of the CDR3: TGTGCCAGCAGCTTAGAGGATATCGGGGGCACTGAAGCTTTCTTT. This sequence encodes CASSLEDIGGTEAFF. This chain links TRBV7-9 with TRBJ1-1; maybe TRBD1 (5 bases). The CDR3 consists of 15 residues. Germline assignment: CDR1 SEHNR and CDR2 FQNEAQ (reference sequence). Trimming shortened V by 1 base and J by 4 bases, and 13 bases separated the two germline ends.

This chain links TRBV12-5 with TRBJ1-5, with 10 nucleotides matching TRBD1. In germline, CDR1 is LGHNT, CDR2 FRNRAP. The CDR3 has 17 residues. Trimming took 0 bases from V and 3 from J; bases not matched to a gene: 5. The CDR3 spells CASGLVIGTGDNQPQHF. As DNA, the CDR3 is TGTGCTAGTGGTTTGGTAATTGGGACAGGGGACAATCAGCCCCAGCATTTT.

The CDR3 here is CASWAGYEQYF. Written as DNA, the CDR3 is TGTGCCAGCTGGGCAGGCTACGAGCAGTACTTC. This sequence joins TRBV6-1 and TRBJ2-7; D gene ambiguous. CDR3 size: 11 residues. Trimming removed 8 bases at V and 3 bases at J, with 8 bases between. The germline V gene encodes CDR1 MNHNS and CDR2 SASEGT.

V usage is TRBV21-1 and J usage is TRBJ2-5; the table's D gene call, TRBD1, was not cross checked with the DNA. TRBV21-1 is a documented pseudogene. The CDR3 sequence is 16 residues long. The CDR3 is CASSKVAPGREETQYF. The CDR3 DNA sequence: TGTGCCAGCAGCAAAGTAGCCCCGGGCAGGGAAGAGACCCAGTACTTC.

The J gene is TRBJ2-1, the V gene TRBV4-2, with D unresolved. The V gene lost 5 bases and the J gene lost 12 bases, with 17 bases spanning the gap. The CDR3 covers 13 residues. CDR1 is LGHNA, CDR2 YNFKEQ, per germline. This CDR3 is CASSSSPAIGQFF. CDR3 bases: TGTGCCAGCAGCTCCTCGCCAGCGATCGGGCAGTTCTTC.

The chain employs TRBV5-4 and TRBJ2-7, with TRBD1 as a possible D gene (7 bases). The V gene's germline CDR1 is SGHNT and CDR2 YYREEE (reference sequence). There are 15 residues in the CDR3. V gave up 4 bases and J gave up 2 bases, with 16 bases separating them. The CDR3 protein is CASSGGTVKAYEQYF. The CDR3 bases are TGTGCCAGCAGCGGGGGGACAGTGAAAGCCTACGAGCAGTACTTC.

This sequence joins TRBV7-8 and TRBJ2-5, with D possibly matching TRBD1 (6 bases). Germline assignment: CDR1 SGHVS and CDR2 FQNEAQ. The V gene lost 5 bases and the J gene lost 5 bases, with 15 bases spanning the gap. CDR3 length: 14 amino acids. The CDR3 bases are TGTGCCAGCAGCAGACAGGCCCCGCAGGAGACCCAGTACTTC. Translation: CASSRQAPQETQYF.

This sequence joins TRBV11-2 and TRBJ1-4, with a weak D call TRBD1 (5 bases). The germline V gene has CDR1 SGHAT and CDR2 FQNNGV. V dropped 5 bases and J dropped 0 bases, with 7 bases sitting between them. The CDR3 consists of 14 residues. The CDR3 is CASSGTATNEKLFF. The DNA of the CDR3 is TGTGCCAGCAGCGGGACTGCAACTAATGAAAAACTGTTTTTT.

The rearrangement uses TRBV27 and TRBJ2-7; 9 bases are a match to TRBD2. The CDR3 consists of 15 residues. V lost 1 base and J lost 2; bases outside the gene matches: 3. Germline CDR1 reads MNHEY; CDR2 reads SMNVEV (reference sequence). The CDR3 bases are TGTGCCAGCAGTTTATTTCCTAGCGGGACCTACGAGCAGTACTTC. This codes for CASSLFPSGTYEQYF.

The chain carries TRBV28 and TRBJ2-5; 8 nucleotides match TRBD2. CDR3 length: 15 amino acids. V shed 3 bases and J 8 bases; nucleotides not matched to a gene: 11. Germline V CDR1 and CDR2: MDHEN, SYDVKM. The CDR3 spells CASSLEEAGVGTQYF. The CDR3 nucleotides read TGTGCCAGCAGTTTGGAAGAAGCGGGAGTAGGAACCCAGTACTTC.